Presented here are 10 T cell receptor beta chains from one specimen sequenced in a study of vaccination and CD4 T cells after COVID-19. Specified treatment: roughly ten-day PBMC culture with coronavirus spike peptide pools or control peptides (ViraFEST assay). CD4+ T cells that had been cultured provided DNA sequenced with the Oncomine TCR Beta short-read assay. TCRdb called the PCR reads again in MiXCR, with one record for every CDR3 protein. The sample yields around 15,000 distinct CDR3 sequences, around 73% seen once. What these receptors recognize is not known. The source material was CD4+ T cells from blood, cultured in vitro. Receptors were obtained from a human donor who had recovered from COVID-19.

The CDR3 sequence: CASSSQGQGGGGYTF. The CDR3, as DNA: TGTGCCAGCAGCTCGCAGGGACAGGGCGGCGGGGGCTACACCTTC. The rearrangement uses TRBV7-2 and TRBJ1-2; the match to TRBD1 covers 9 bases. CDR3 length: 15 amino acids. V lost 4 bases, J lost 8 bases, and 11 bases stayed unmatched. In germline, CDR1 is SGHTA, CDR2 FQGNSA.

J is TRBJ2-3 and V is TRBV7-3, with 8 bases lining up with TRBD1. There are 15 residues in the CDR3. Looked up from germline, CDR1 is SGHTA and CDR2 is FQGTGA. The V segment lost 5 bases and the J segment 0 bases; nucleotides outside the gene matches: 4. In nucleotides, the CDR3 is TGTGCCAGCAGCGCGACAGGGGTTAGCACAGATACGCAGTATTTT. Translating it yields CASSATGVSTDTQYF.

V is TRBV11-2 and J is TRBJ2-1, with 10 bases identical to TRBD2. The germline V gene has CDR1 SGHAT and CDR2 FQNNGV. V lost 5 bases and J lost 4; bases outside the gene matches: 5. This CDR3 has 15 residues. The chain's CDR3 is CASSPGLAEYNEQFF. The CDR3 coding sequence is TGTGCCAGCAGCCCCGGACTAGCGGAATACAATGAGCAGTTCTTC.

In DNA, the CDR3 is TGTGCCAGCAGCTTTGATAACTATGGCTACACCTTC. The encoded protein is CASSFDNYGYTF. The V gene is TRBV7-6, the J gene TRBJ1-2; D gene ambiguous. The CDR3 extends over 12 amino acids. From germline, CDR1 is SGHVS and CDR2 FNYEAQ. Trimming removed 3 bases at V and 1 base at J, with 3 bases between.

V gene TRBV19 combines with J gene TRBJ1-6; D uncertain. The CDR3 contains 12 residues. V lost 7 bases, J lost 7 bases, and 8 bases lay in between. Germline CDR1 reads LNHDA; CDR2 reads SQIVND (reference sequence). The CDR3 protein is CASTEGNSPLHF. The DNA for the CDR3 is TGTGCCAGTACTGAAGGCAATTCACCCCTCCACTTT.

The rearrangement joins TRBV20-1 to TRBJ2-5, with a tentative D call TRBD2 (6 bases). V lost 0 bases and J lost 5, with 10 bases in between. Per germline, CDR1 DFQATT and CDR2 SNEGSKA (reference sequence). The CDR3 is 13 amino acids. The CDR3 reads CSARDLGRETQYF. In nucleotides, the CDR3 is TGCAGTGCTAGAGATTTAGGGAGGGAGACCCAGTACTTC.

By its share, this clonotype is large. CDR3 coding DNA: TGTGCCAGCAGTTTTCGGGGGACGCAAGATTCACCCCTCCACTTT. It translates to CASSFRGTQDSPLHF. This chain joins TRBV6-5 and TRBJ1-6, with a weak D call TRBD1 (5 bases). The CDR3 length is 15 residues. Trimming left V 4 bases short and J 8 bases short, with 15 bases between. From germline, CDR1 is MNHEY and CDR2 SVGAGI.

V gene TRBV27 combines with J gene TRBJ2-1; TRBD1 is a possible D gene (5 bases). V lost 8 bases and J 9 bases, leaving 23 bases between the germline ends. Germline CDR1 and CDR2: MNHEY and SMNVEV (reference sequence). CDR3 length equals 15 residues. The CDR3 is CASSVDSIGISEQFF. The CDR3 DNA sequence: TGTGCCAGCTCCGTTGACAGTATAGGGATTAGTGAGCAGTTCTTC.

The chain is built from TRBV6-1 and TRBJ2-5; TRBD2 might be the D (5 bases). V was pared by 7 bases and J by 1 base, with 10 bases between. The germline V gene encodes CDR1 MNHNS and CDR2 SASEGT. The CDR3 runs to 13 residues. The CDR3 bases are TGTGCCAGCACCCCGGGGTTCCAAGAGACCCAGTACTTC. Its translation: CASTPGFQETQYF.

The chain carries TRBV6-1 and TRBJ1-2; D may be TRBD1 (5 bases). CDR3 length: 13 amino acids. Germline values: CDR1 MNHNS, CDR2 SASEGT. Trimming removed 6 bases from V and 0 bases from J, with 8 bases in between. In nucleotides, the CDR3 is TGTGCCAGCAGGGTGACAGCTAACTATGGCTACACCTTC. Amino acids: CASRVTANYGYTF.